A selection of T cell receptor beta chains follows, all from one sample in a study of blood T cell repertoires in COVID-19. Generated by immunoSEQ multiplex PCR, the TCRdb table keeps only in-frame clones and is missing some. Of 100,000 to 150,000 clones in the sample, about 85% are singletons; the top ten hold approximately 6.6%. The sequencing input was peripheral blood. These receptors came from an elderly man with active or convalescent COVID-19. Both conserved end residues are part of each CDR3. The order of the fields is CDR3 protein, CDR3 DNA, D gene, V gene, J gene. A D gene is named only where the DNA matches it firmly.

CSASGQSNTGELFF	TGCAGTGCGAGTGGACAGTCGAACACCGGGGAGCTGTTTTTT	NA	TRBV20-1	TRBJ2-2
CASSIYSWSTEAFF	TGTGCCAGTAGTATATATAGCTGGAGCACTGAAGCTTTCTTT	NA	TRBV19	TRBJ1-1
CASSPPGTYGYTF	TGCGCCAGCAGCCCTCCCGGGACATATGGCTACACCTTC	NA	TRBV4-1	TRBJ1-2
CASSVTGAGSSYEQYF	TGTGCCAGCAGCGTAACCGGGGCGGGAAGCTCCTACGAGCAGTACTTC	NA	TRBV9	TRBJ2-7
CASSLSDSGNTIYF	TGTGCCAGCAGCCTCAGTGACTCTGGAAACACCATATATTTT	NA	TRBV3-1/TRBV3-2	TRBJ1-3
CASSTDRGPTDTQYF	TGTGCCAGCAGTACGGACAGGGGGCCTACAGATACGCAGTATTTT	TRBD1	TRBV6-4	TRBJ2-3
CASSLDGGQRGYTF	TGTGCCAGCAGCTTAGACGGGGGGCAGCGTGGCTACACCTTC	NA	TRBV7-9	TRBJ1-2
CASSPRTGKDTGELFF	TGTGCCAGCAGCCCACGGACAGGGAAGGACACCGGGGAGCTGTTTTTT	TRBD1	TRBV7-6	TRBJ2-2
CASSLGTSGGRLYF	TGTGCCAGCAGTTTAGGGACTAGCGGGGGGCGGTTGTACTTC	TRBD2	TRBV27	TRBJ2-7
CASRARGSGNTIYF	TGTGCCAGCAGGGCAAGGGGTTCTGGAAACACCATATATTTT	NA	TRBV3-1/TRBV3-2	TRBJ1-3